Following are 10 T cell receptor beta chains from one sample sequenced in a study of regulatory T cells in long-lasting Graves disease. Library construction for TCR beta used iRepertoire HTBI primers and Arm-PCR of CDR3 regions. TCRdb fed the multiplex PCR reads into MiXCR, producing one record per CDR3 protein. The profile shows around 480,000 distinct CDR3 sequences, 15% to 20% of them singletons. Time point reported: newly diagnosed GD, antithyroid drugs for less than 3 months. Construction of the TCR library relied on RNA isolated from PBMCs. The same sample was also studied in work on T cells in Graves' hyperthyroidism and ophthalmopathy.

The sample here was peripheral blood mononuclear cells (PBMCs), taken at new diagnosis, from a patient treated with antithyroid drugs. Receptor source: a woman aged 35 to 59 with Graves disease.

This clonotype was detected ten times or more. The chain has TRBV6-2 or TRBV6-3 and TRBJ2-1, with 7 bases that match TRBD2. Germline trimming cut 7 bases from V and 11 bases from J; bases unmatched to any gene: 14. CDR1 and CDR2 from the germline V gene are MNHEY and SVGEGT. The CDR3 runs 14 residues. The CDR3 loop reads CASTPTSKLEKQFF. CDR3 coding DNA: TGTGCCAGCACTCCGACTAGCAAGCTCGAGAAGCAGTTCTTC.

To note about this clonotype: It may be a read error: a sequence one base away is much more abundant. The CDR3 spells CASSHYLRVGSPFHF. The DNA for the CDR3 is TGTGCCAGCAGCCATTACCTCAGGGTGGGGTCACCCTTCCACTTT. The V gene is TRBV3-1, the J gene TRBJ1-6, with D possibly TRBD1 on 5 matching bases. Germline loops: CDR1 LGHDT, CDR2 YNNKEL (reference sequence). The CDR3 runs to 15 residues.

This clonotype was counted at least ten times. The rearrangement joins TRBV12-3 or TRBV12-4 to TRBJ1-1; no clear D. V dropped 3 bases and J dropped 2 bases, with 7 bases sitting between them. This CDR3 is built from 13 residues. The CDR3 loop is CASSFRVNTEAFF. The CDR3 DNA follows: TGTGCCAGCAGTTTTAGGGTAAACACTGAAGCTTTCTTT.

Many counts were recorded for this clonotype. The chain links TRBV3-1 to TRBJ1-6; no reliable D call. V was trimmed by 4 bases and J by 9 bases, leaving 13 bases between them. The CDR3 has 14 amino acids. From germline, CDR1 is LGHDT and CDR2 YNNKEL (reference sequence). The CDR3 here is CASSPGSSRSPLHF. DNA of the CDR3: TGTGCCAGCAGCCCCGGTTCGTCGCGTTCACCCCTCCACTTT.

This clonotype has only one observation. Sequence at one end of the junction differs from germline and may be a read error. V gene TRBV11-2 combines with J gene TRBJ2-7; no clear D gene. The CDR3 loop spans 15 amino acids. The germline gives CDR1 SGHAT, CDR2 FQNNGV. As DNA, the CDR3 is TGCGCCAGCAGCCAAGGTTCAGGAAACTCCTACGAGCAGTACTTC. This gives the protein CASSQGSGNSYEQYF.

This clonotype came up a few times. The chain uses TRBV27 and TRBJ1-3; 8 nucleotides agree with TRBD1. Germline V lookup: CDR1 MNHEY, CDR2 SMNVEV (reference sequence). The CDR3 consists of 15 residues. The V segment lost 3 bases and the J segment 4 bases; nucleotides outside the gene matches: 5. This CDR3 is CASSFSGGKGNTIYF. In DNA, the CDR3 is TGTGCCAGCAGTTTTTCAGGGGGCAAGGGAAACACCATATATTTT.

In its sample, this clonotype was seen many times. The CDR3 DNA sequence: TGTGCCAGCAGCCTCTGGGACAGGAGACAGCCCCAGCATTTT. This translates into CASSLWDRRQPQHF. The chain has TRBV12-3 or TRBV12-4 and TRBJ1-5; 8 bases align to TRBD1. There are 14 residues in the CDR3. V lost 6 bases to trimming and J lost 7 bases; unmatched junction nucleotides: 8.

This clonotype appeared many times. The J gene is TRBJ1-2, the V gene TRBV3-1, with D perhaps matching TRBD1 (5 bases). Deletions cut 4 bases from V and 0 bases from J, with 9 bases between. CDR1 and CDR2 from the germline V gene are LGHDT and YNNKEL (reference sequence). CDR3 length: 14 amino acids. The CDR3 spells CASSPQTANYGYTF. Here the CDR3 DNA reads TGTGCCAGCAGCCCACAGACAGCTAACTATGGCTACACCTTC.

This clonotype occurred a few times. The chain couples TRBV5-1 to TRBJ2-2, with D possibly being TRBD1 (6 bases). This CDR3 contains 12 residues. V lost 5 bases and J lost 7, with 9 bases in between. From germline, CDR1 is SGHRS and CDR2 YFSETQ. DNA of the CDR3: TGCGCCAGCAGTAGGGGGAGCGGGGAGCTGTTTTTT. As protein: CASSRGSGELFF.

This clonotype has only a few counts. The rearrangement uses TRBV29-1 and TRBJ2-1; D is perhaps TRBD1 (5 bases). The CDR3 has 12 residues. The germline V gene has CDR1 SQVTM and CDR2 ANQGSEA. V was clipped by 7 bases and J by 7 bases, with 14 bases between them. In nucleotides, the CDR3 is TGCAGCGCCCTGCCTCCAGGGAATGAGCAGTTCTTC. It is translated as CSALPPGNEQFF.